The clone carrying this T cell receptor (beta chain) was seen repeatedly, ten times or more. Its antigen is undetermined. The data originate from a study of response to subunit inactivated influenza vaccine. The CDR3 has 15 amino acids. Trimming at V came to 0 bases and at J to 4 bases, leaving 4 bases not matched to a gene. Looked up from germline, CDR1 is LGHNA and CDR2 is YSLEER. One entry per CDR3 protein results from TCRdb running MiXCR on the RT-PCR reads. Among about 160,000 distinct CDR3 sequences listed, around 9.9% were seen once. Study-level results: Authors suggested that a seasonal influenza vaccination recruits few new T cells each time.

The TCR comes from a man aged 50 to 60 who received an inactivated influenza vaccine. Sequencing was performed on non-naive T cells sorted from PBMCs, taken about 6 weeks after vaccination. The gene calls are TRBV4-3 and TRBJ2-7; 9 bases align to TRBD1. The CDR3 protein is CASSQDLGQGYEQYF. The CDR3 DNA sequence: TGCGCCAGCAGCCAAGATTTAGGACAGGGGTACGAGCAGTACTTC.